A single sample gave rise to the 6 T cell receptor beta chains below, sequenced in a study of T cells in women clearing cervical HPV infection (dated by TCRdb to between 2018 and 2020). Library preparation used the immunoSEQ multiplex PCR assay. The immuneACCESS repertoire file appears here via TCRdb, limited to in-frame rearrangements. These files lack a portion of the clones; in checked studies, under half of the deficit traces to unresolved V genes, and the cause of the others is not known. This specimen's table enumerates around 19,000 clones. The ten largest make up about 6.7% of the sample. The sequencing sample was made of blood buffy coat. The receptors were sampled from a woman between 18 and 70 years old with a cervical HPV16 infection that either progressed to CIN3+ or cleared (not recorded which).

About this clone itself: The sequenced fragment ends 3 residues before the CDR3 boundary, so the rest is inferred from the germline J gene. The chain is built from TRBV20-1 and TRBJ2-4; tentatively, D is TRBD2 (5 bases). The length of the CDR3 is 15 residues. CDR1 is DFQATT, CDR2 SNEGSKA, per germline (reference sequence). V shed 5 bases and J shed 0 bases, with 14 bases lying between them. CDR3 DNA (partial): TGCAGTGCTGCCCCGCGGGTTCCAGCCAAAAACATT. It yields the protein CSAAPRVPAKNI. The entire CDR3 sequence reads CSAAPRVPAKNIQYF.

A remark on this clone: From the germline J gene comes the end of the CDR3, since the read stops 3 residues before it. J is TRBJ1-2 and V is TRBV6-2 or TRBV6-3; 9 nucleotides match TRBD1. The CDR3 extends over 14 amino acids. Per the germline V gene, CDR1 is MNHEY and CDR2 is SVGEGT. Partial CDR3 DNA: TGTGCCAGCAGGTTATGGACAGGGGTCCGCGAC. Translated, it gives CASRLWTGVRD. The CDR3 in full is CASRLWTGVRDYTF.

On this clone: The CDR3 is cut off 3 residues early in the read; its end comes from the germline J gene. The chain is built from TRBV30 and TRBJ2-3, with 10 nucleotides matching TRBD1. The CDR3 extends over 15 amino acids. CDR1 GTSNPN and CDR2 SVGIG come from the germline V gene (reference sequence). The CDR3 sequence: CAWIRGQGRRETQYF. Partial CDR3 DNA: TGTGCCTGGATCCGGGGACAGGGGCGCAGGGAGACG.

As concerns this clone: The CDR3 is cut off 3 residues early in the read; its end comes from the germline J gene. J is TRBJ1-5 and V is TRBV20-1, with TRBD1 as a possible D gene (6 bases). CDR1 DFQATT and CDR2 SNEGSKA come from the germline V gene (reference sequence). Trimming pared 2 bases from V and 1 base from J, leaving 15 bases between. The CDR3 has 16 residues. CDR3 in amino acids: CSARRLQGGSNQPQHF. Incomplete CDR3 DNA: TGCAGTGCTAGAAGGTTACAGGGTGGAAGCAATCAGCCC.

CDR3 DNA, as far as it was read: TGTGCCAGCACGAACAGGGCGGTTGGC. This sequence encodes CASTNRAVG. From start to end, the CDR3 is CASTNRAVGYTF. The chain links TRBV28 to TRBJ1-2, with D possibly being TRBD1 (6 bases). Sequencing ends 3 residues short of the CDR3 end; the germline J gene provides the rest. Germline V lookup: CDR1 MDHEN, CDR2 SYDVKM. The CDR3 totals 12 residues. V was cut by 7 bases and J by 7 bases, with 13 bases left in between.

The CDR3 reads CASSPRTGGTNEQFF. The CDR3 DNA, read in part, is TGTGCCAGCAGCCCCAGGACAGGGGGTACGAATGAG. This chain connects TRBV5-4 to TRBJ2-1, with TRBD1 identical over 10 bases. The observed sequence ends 3 residues before the CDR3 terminus, with the missing tail filled in from the germline J gene. The CDR3 is 15 residues long. From germline, CDR1 is SGHNT and CDR2 YYREEE (reference sequence). After removal of 4 bases from V and 7 bases from J, the junction contained 8 bases not matched to a gene.